What follows describes a single T cell receptor (beta chain). The repertoire was sequenced with immunoSEQ multiplex PCR; TCRdb's copy has only in-frame clones and lacks some. The data contain 50,000 to 70,000 clones, around four fifths of them singletons. These data come from a study of OX40 agonist ivuxolimab in advanced cancers. The J segment lost 5 bases and the V segment lost 6 bases, leaving 4 bases of the junction unmatched. There are 14 residues in the CDR3. The germline CDR1 and CDR2 sequences are MNHEY and SVGAGI. Sequencing used CD4+ or CD8+ T cells sorted from blood, obtained in a trial of the OX40 agonist ivuxolimab. This sequence joins TRBV6-5 and TRBJ2-1; TRBD1 agrees at 10 bases. The TCR originated in an adult with an advanced solid tumor such as melanoma, head and neck, liver or kidney cancer. CDR3 amino acids: CASRDRGGHNEQFF. Written as DNA, the CDR3 is TGTGCCAGCAGGGACAGGGGGGGTCACAATGAGCAGTTCTTC.